These T cell receptor beta chains were read from a single sample in a study of blood T cell repertoires in COVID-19. Using immunoSEQ multiplex PCR, the repertoire was profiled, and TCRdb retains in-frame clones only, with some absent. The table shows some 190,000 clones, with about 91% occurring only once. Sequencing was done on a sample of peripheral blood. These receptors all come from a man aged 18 to 29 with active or convalescent COVID-19. The CDR3 runs from the conserved cysteine through the conserved F or W. A D gene is named only where the DNA matches it firmly. The size field is filled for only some rows; it gives once, few, many or a size class.

j_gene: TRBJ2-4; d_gene: NA; abundance: NA; v_gene: TRBV7-8; CDR3nt: TGTGCCAGCAGCTTAGCCAGGGAAGGAGCCAAAAACATTCAGTACTTC; CDR3aa: CASSLAREGAKNIQYF
j_gene: TRBJ1-6; d_gene: NA; abundance: NA; v_gene: TRBV6-2/TRBV6-3; CDR3nt: TGTGCCAGCAGTCCACTTACGGGGAATTCACCCCTCCACTTT; CDR3aa: CASSPLTGNSPLHF
j_gene: TRBJ2-7; d_gene: NA; abundance: NA; v_gene: TRBV10-2; CDR3nt: TGCGCCAGCAGTGAGAGGGGCGTCGGCCAGGGGTTACACGAGCAGTACTTC; CDR3aa: CASSERGVGQGLHEQYF
j_gene: TRBJ2-5; d_gene: NA; abundance: many; v_gene: TRBV19; CDR3nt: TGTGCCAGTAGTATAAACCGGGAGAGTTCGGAGACCCAGTACTTC; CDR3aa: CASSINRESSETQYF
j_gene: TRBJ2-7; d_gene: NA; abundance: NA; v_gene: TRBV6-5; CDR3nt: TGTGCCAGCTCCCGCGGATCCTACGAGCAGTACTTC; CDR3aa: CASSRGSYEQYF
j_gene: TRBJ2-7; d_gene: NA; abundance: NA; v_gene: TRBV7-9; CDR3nt: TGTGCCAGCAGCGGAATCAGGGACGAGCAGTACTTC; CDR3aa: CASSGIRDEQYF
j_gene: TRBJ1-1; d_gene: NA; abundance: NA; v_gene: TRBV28; CDR3nt: TGTGCCAGCAGTTCGACAGGTCCCCGAACTTTCTTT; CDR3aa: CASSSTGPRTFF
j_gene: TRBJ1-3; d_gene: NA; abundance: NA; v_gene: TRBV19; CDR3nt: TGTGCCATCGGGGCGGGGACCGTCGGCTCTGGAAACACCATATATTTT; CDR3aa: CAIGAGTVGSGNTIYF
j_gene: TRBJ1-4; d_gene: NA; abundance: NA; v_gene: TRBV28; CDR3nt: TGTGCCAGCAGTAGCCGTAATAATGAAAAACTGTTTTTT; CDR3aa: CASSSRNNEKLFF
j_gene: TRBJ1-2; d_gene: NA; abundance: NA; v_gene: TRBV28; CDR3nt: TGTGCCAGCAGTGTGGGAGGCTATGGCTACACCTTC; CDR3aa: CASSVGGYGYTF
j_gene: TRBJ1-4; d_gene: NA; abundance: NA; v_gene: TRBV27; CDR3nt: TGTGCCAGCGGCCAGGGGCTGGGTGGTGAAAAACTGTTTTTT; CDR3aa: CASGQGLGGEKLFF
j_gene: TRBJ1-1; d_gene: NA; abundance: NA; v_gene: TRBV2; CDR3nt: TGTGCCAGCAGTGAGGTGAGCGAAACTGAAGCTTTCTTT; CDR3aa: CASSEVSETEAFF
j_gene: TRBJ1-1; d_gene: NA; abundance: NA; v_gene: TRBV29-1; CDR3nt: TGCAGCGTTGAAAGGAGAATCCTGAACACTGAAGCTTTCTTT; CDR3aa: CSVERRILNTEAFF
j_gene: TRBJ2-1; d_gene: NA; abundance: NA; v_gene: TRBV14; CDR3nt: TGTGCCAGCAGCCAAGGGTGGAAGATAGCGGTACCCTCCTACAATGAGCAGTTCTTC; CDR3aa: CASSQGWKIAVPSYNEQFF
j_gene: TRBJ2-1; d_gene: NA; abundance: NA; v_gene: TRBV5-1; CDR3nt: TGCGCCAGCAGCCGGGTTGCCTACAATGAGCAGTTCTTC; CDR3aa: CASSRVAYNEQFF
j_gene: TRBJ2-1; d_gene: NA; abundance: NA; v_gene: TRBV5-5; CDR3nt: TGTGCCAGCGTCGGGGCTAGCGCGAACCCCAACAATGAGCAGTTCTTC; CDR3aa: CASVGASANPNNEQFF
j_gene: TRBJ1-1; d_gene: NA; abundance: NA; v_gene: TRBV13; CDR3nt: TGTGCCAGCAGTTACGATCAGGGCAACACTGAAGCTTTCTTT; CDR3aa: CASSYDQGNTEAFF
j_gene: TRBJ2-1; d_gene: NA; abundance: once; v_gene: TRBV19; CDR3nt: TGTGCCAGTAGGGGGGACTCGTCGTCCTACAATGAGCAGTTCTTC; CDR3aa: CASRGDSSSYNEQFF
j_gene: TRBJ2-2; d_gene: TRBD2; abundance: NA; v_gene: TRBV9; CDR3nt: TGTGCCAGCGCCGAGGAGGTCGGGAGGGCCTACACCGGGGAGCTGTTTTTT; CDR3aa: CASAEEVGRAYTGELFF
j_gene: TRBJ2-7; d_gene: NA; abundance: once; v_gene: TRBV4-1; CDR3nt: TGCGCCAGCAGCCAGGAGCGGAGCTCCTACGAGCAGTACTTC; CDR3aa: CASSQERSSYEQYF